This T cell receptor (beta chain) is drawn from a study of blood T cells in healthy people across ages. The germline V gene encodes CDR1 MNHEY and CDR2 SVGAGI. This CDR3 is built from 15 residues. The second PCR ran roughly 6 to 11 cycles with a sample-barcoded 5' primer and J-beta primers. One entry per CDR3 protein results from TCRdb running MiXCR on the 5' RACE reads. The repertoire holds fewer than 2,000,000 distinct CDR3 sequences, with about two fifths as singletons. The sample consisted of blood. The sequence derives from a human donor in good health. The rearrangement uses TRBV6-5 and TRBJ2-4; TRBD1 is a possible D gene (6 bases). The assigned J gene may be wrong: the sequence end matches TRBJ2-7 better. CDR3 in amino acids: CASSYFPGAGYEQYF. The DNA for the CDR3 is TGTGCCAGCAGTTACTTCCCAGGGGCTGGATACGAGCAGTACTTC.